A single TCR beta chain is shown here with its context. As yet, its antigen is unknown. In TCRdb, the 5' RACE reads were re-called with MiXCR into one record per CDR3 protein. The sample shows roughly 440,000 distinct CDR3 sequences, about 15% of them seen only once. This sample was included in a study of CD8 T cells in ankylosing spondylitis. Study-wide points: Apparently characteristic of ankylosing spondylitis blood was a TCR beta motif (under ten highly homologous variants).

V trimming: 1 base; J trimming: 0 bases; junction bases outside the gene matches: 17. Germline V lookup: CDR1 GTSNPN, CDR2 SVGIG (reference sequence). The CDR3 extends over 20 amino acids. This clonotype was sampled from a male donor with ankylosing spondylitis. What was sequenced was blood, either unsorted or a sorted T cell fraction (not recorded which). This sequence joins TRBV30 and TRBJ1-5, with TRBD1 matching over 8 bases. CDR3 coding DNA: TGTGCCTGGAGTGCTACCCTCCTTGGGACAGGACCTTATAGCAATCAGCCCCAGCATTTT. Translation gives CAWSATLLGTGPYSNQPQHF.